The 9 T cell receptor beta chains presented below share a single source sample, sequenced in a study of T cells in localized non-small cell lung cancer. Produced via immunoSEQ multiplex PCR; TCRdb's table is partial and in-frame only. This sample carries tens of thousands of clones, roughly 87% of them seen once, and the ten largest clones take approximately 15%. Sequenced here: peripheral blood, sampled before any cancer treatment. Source of these receptors: a male donor at least 60 years old with stage III squamous cell lung carcinoma.

The chain combines TRBV7-3 with TRBJ2-3, with 9 bases identical to TRBD1. Germline loops: CDR1 SGHTA, CDR2 FQGTGA. The V gene end was trimmed by 4 bases and the J gene end by 3 bases; junction bases not matched to a gene: 8. The CDR3 has 16 amino acids. The CDR3 sequence: CASSSMGTGSTDTQYF. In DNA, the CDR3 is TGTGCCAGCAGCTCTATGGGGACAGGGTCTACAGATACGCAGTATTTT.

The genes are TRBV5-8 and TRBJ2-3; D uncertain. The V gene's germline CDR1 is SGHTS and CDR2 YDEGEE. V lost 3 bases to trimming and J lost 2 bases, with 7 bases between them. The CDR3 is made up of 13 amino acids. The CDR3 DNA follows: TGTGCCAGCAGCTCTCAGTACACAGATACGCAGTATTTT. This translates into CASSSQYTDTQYF.

The V call is TRBV9, the J call TRBJ2-1, with 10 bases matching TRBD1. Germline V gene lookup returns CDR1 SGDLS and CDR2 YYNGEE. After removal of 3 bases from V and 12 bases from J, the junction contained 12 bases not matched to a gene. CDR3 size: 15 residues. This CDR3 is CASSAGTGEGKMQFF. In DNA form, the CDR3 reads TGTGCCAGCAGCGCCGGGACAGGGGAAGGAAAGATGCAGTTCTTC.

In this sample, this clone turned up a few times. The chain is built from TRBV5-1 and TRBJ2-1; 7 nucleotides agree with TRBD1. The CDR3 loop spans 20 amino acids. Germline V CDR1 and CDR2: SGHRS, YFSETQ. The junction had 23 bases not matched to a gene; V was cut back by 4 bases and J by 4 bases. This chain's CDR3 is CASSPSPSRDRQTRYNEQFF. As DNA, the CDR3 is TGCGCCAGCAGCCCTTCCCCGAGCCGGGACAGACAAACCCGTTACAATGAGCAGTTCTTC. Together with reference TRBV5-1 and TRBJ2-1, the CDR3 gives the full variable domain: KAGVTQTPRYLIKTRGQQVTLSCSPISGHRSVSWYQQTPGQGLQFLFEYFSETQRNKGNFPGRFSGRQFSNSRSEMNVSTLELGDSALYLCASSPSPSRDRQTRYNEQFFGPGTRLTVL.

The genes are TRBV7-9 and TRBJ2-1; D tentatively fits TRBD1 or TRBD2 (5 bases each). Trimming left V 0 bases short and J 9 bases short, with 18 bases between. From germline, CDR1 is SEHNR and CDR2 FQNEAQ (reference sequence). The CDR3 totals 16 residues. CDR3 in amino acids: CASSLALSGDGVEQFF. The CDR3 DNA is TGTGCCAGCAGCTTAGCGCTATCCGGGGACGGTGTTGAGCAGTTCTTC.

This clone was picked up one time. The chain recombines TRBV5-1 with TRBJ2-1; 11 bases map to TRBD2. V shed 6 bases, J shed 6 bases, and the junction held 5 bases outside the gene matches. From germline, CDR1 is SGHRS and CDR2 YFSETQ. The CDR3 loop spans 14 amino acids. For the CDR3, the DNA is TGCGCCAGCACCCCTGGGACTAGCGGCAATGAGCAGTTCTTC. As protein: CASTPGTSGNEQFF.

The gene calls are TRBV11-2 and TRBJ1-2; D gene ambiguous. This CDR3 region has 13 residues. Germline V gene lookup returns CDR1 SGHAT and CDR2 FQNNGV. The V end lost 0 bases, the J end lost 8 bases, and 10 bases lay between the germline ends. CDR3 sequence (DNA): TGTGCCAGCAGCTTAGACGGAGGTTGGGGCTACACCTTC. Its translation is CASSLDGGWGYTF. Using reference TRBV11-2 and TRBJ1-2 for the parts outside the CDR3, the full variable domain is EAGVAQSPRYKIIEKRQSVAFWCNPISGHATLYWYQQILGQGPKLLIQFQNNGVVDDSQLPKDRFSAERLKGVDSTLKIQPAKLEDSAVYLCASSLDGGWGYTFGSGTRLTVV.

The chain recombines TRBV5-1 with TRBJ1-4; 9 bases agree with TRBD1. The germline V gene has CDR1 SGHRS and CDR2 YFSETQ. The CDR3 is 14 amino acids. V lost 4 bases to trimming and J lost 8 bases; unmatched junction nucleotides: 6. CDR3 amino acids: CASSRGQGEEKLFF. The CDR3 nucleotides are TGCGCCAGCAGCAGGGGACAGGGCGAGGAAAAACTGTTTTTT.

The chain links TRBV6-1 to TRBJ2-7; 7 bases map to TRBD2. With V trimmed by 6 bases and J by 3 bases, 8 bases remained unmatched. The CDR3 consists of 14 residues. Germline CDR1 reads MNHNS; CDR2 reads SASEGT. CDR3 in DNA: TGTGCCAGCAGGGGGGTAGGGAGGGTCTACGAGCAGTACTTC. As protein: CASRGVGRVYEQYF.